A selection of T cell receptor beta chains follows, all from one sample in a study of blood T cell repertoires in COVID-19. TCRdb's table, derived via immunoSEQ multiplex PCR, lists solely in-frame clones and lacks some. The sample includes around 45,000 clones, 87% of them seen just once. Sequenced material: peripheral blood. Receptors originate from a man aged 55 to 70 with active COVID-19. The CDR3 runs from the conserved cysteine through the conserved F or W. A D gene is named only where the DNA matches it firmly. Only some rows state a clone size, as once, few, many or a class for expanded clones.

.,TRBJ2-1,TRBV20-1,.,TGCAGTGCTAGTAGGTCAACGGGCAATGAGCAGTTCTTC,CSASRSTGNEQFF
few,TRBJ2-3,TRBV27,TRBD2,TGTGCCAGCAGTCCCCCCGTGGGGGGGAGGGAGTGGGCAGATACGCAGTATTTT,CASSPPVGGREWADTQYF
.,TRBJ2-7,TRBV12-3/TRBV12-4,.,TGTGCCAGCAGTTTCGGGGGCTACGAGCAGTACTTC,CASSFGGYEQYF
.,TRBJ2-2,TRBV7-2,.,TGTGCCAGCAGCTGGAAGGGGTACACCGGGGAGCTGTTTTTT,CASSWKGYTGELFF
few,TRBJ1-1,TRBV6-5,.,TGTGCCAGCAGTTATCTCTCAAGCTCTGAAGCTTTCTTT,CASSYLSSSEAFF
.,TRBJ2-3,TRBV4-2,.,TGTGCCAGCAGCCGTATCAGGACAGATACGCAGTATTTT,CASSRIRTDTQYF
.,TRBJ1-5,TRBV5-4,.,TGTGCCAGCAGCTTGAAAGGGGGCAATCAGCCCCAGCATTTT,CASSLKGGNQPQHF
once,TRBJ1-1,TRBV28,TRBD1,TGTGCCAGCAGTCCTATTAGACAGGGGGCTCTAGGCACTGAAGCTTTCTTT,CASSPIRQGALGTEAFF
.,TRBJ2-2,TRBV6-4,TRBD2,TGTGCCAGCAGTGACCCACTAGCGGGAGGTAATGGGGAGCTGTTTTTT,CASSDPLAGGNGELFF
.,TRBJ2-5,TRBV18,.,TGTGCCAGCTCACCAAACCCAGGAGAGACCCAGTACTTC,CASSPNPGETQYF
.,TRBJ2-5,TRBV6-5,.,TGTGCCAGCAGGATCGGCTCCGCGGGCGTGACCCAGTACTTC,CASRIGSAGVTQYF
.,TRBJ2-3,TRBV10-3,TRBD2,TGTGCCACCTGTAGCGGGGGGGCAAGAGATACGCAGTATTTT,CATCSGGARDTQYF
.,TRBJ1-3,TRBV28,.,TGTGCCAGCAGTTTTCGACAGCTGAGCTCTGGAAACACCATATATTTT,CASSFRQLSSGNTIYF
once,TRBJ2-7,TRBV28,.,TGTGCCAGCAGTTCTATCGGGGGGCGGACCCCCTACGAGCAGTACTTC,CASSSIGGRTPYEQYF
.,TRBJ2-1,TRBV5-6,.,TGTGCCAGCAGTCCTAGGGGCCCCCCTACCTACAATGAGCAGTTCTTC,CASSPRGPPTYNEQFF
.,TRBJ2-3,TRBV28,TRBD1,TGTGCCAGCAGTACACGGACAGGGGTTACAGATACGCAGTATTTT,CASSTRTGVTDTQYF
.,TRBJ2-5,TRBV5-4,.,TGTGCCAGCAGCCCACCTTTCGGTAGCGCAGAGACCCAGTACTTC,CASSPPFGSAETQYF
.,TRBJ2-2,TRBV19,TRBD1,TGTGCCAGTAGAACAGGGGGCGCGAACACCGGGGAGCTGTTTTTT,CASRTGGANTGELFF
many,TRBJ2-5,TRBV30,TRBD2,TGTGCCTGGAGCGGCGGGGGGGTGGAGACCCAGTACTTC,CAWSGGGVETQYF
.,TRBJ2-3,TRBV7-9,TRBD1,TGTGCCAGCAGCTTTACAGGGGATGGGGATTTT,CASSFTGDGDF
.,TRBJ2-5,TRBV5-1,.,TGCGCCAGCAGCTGGGGACAGGGCGGGGGGCCAGAGACCCAGTACTTC,CASSWGQGGGPETQYF
once,TRBJ1-4,TRBV15,.,TGTGCCACCACAGAGGGGGGGGAAAAACTGTTTTTT,CATTEGGEKLFF
.,TRBJ2-7,TRBV11-2,TRBD2,TGTGCCAGCAGTCCTAGCGGGGGGCTCTCCTACGAGCAGTACTTC,CASSPSGGLSYEQYF
.,TRBJ2-2,TRBV3-1/TRBV3-2,.,TGTGCCAGCAGCCAATGGCTGGGGGCGCAGGGCGGGGAGCTGTTTTTT,CASSQWLGAQGGELFF
few,TRBJ2-2,TRBV9,TRBD2,TGTGCCAGCAGCTCACAGAGACTAGCGGGGACTGGCGGGGAGCTGTTTTTT,CASSSQRLAGTGGELFF
.,TRBJ2-3,TRBV28,TRBD1,TGTGCCAGCAGTTTAATTAATAACCCCCCGGGACAGGGCACAGATACGCAGTATTTT,CASSLINNPPGQGTDTQYF
.,TRBJ2-6,TRBV19,.,TGTGCCAGCTCCCGGGAGCGCTCTGGGGCCAACGTCCTGACTTTC,CASSRERSGANVLTF
.,TRBJ1-5,TRBV28,.,TGTGCCAGCAGTTTAGTAGGGAGGGATCAGCCCCAGCATTTT,CASSLVGRDQPQHF
few,TRBJ1-1,TRBV4-3,TRBD1,TGCGCCAGCAGCCAAGGACAGGGGGAAAGTGAAGCTTTCTTT,CASSQGQGESEAFF
.,TRBJ1-2,TRBV5-4,.,TGTGCCAGCAGGTCGGACCTGAAGGGGTATGGCTACACCTTC,CASRSDLKGYGYTF
.,TRBJ2-1,TRBV4-2,TRBD1,TGTGCCAGCAGCCAAGACTGGGACAGGGGGTACAATGAGCAGTTCTTC,CASSQDWDRGYNEQFF
.,TRBJ2-7,TRBV3-1/TRBV3-2,TRBD1,TGTGCCAGCAGCCAAGGGGACAGGGTCTCCGAGCAGTACTTC,CASSQGDRVSEQYF
.,TRBJ2-7,TRBV5-1,.,TGCGCCAGCAGCCCAACGACAAGTACCTACGAGCAGTACTTC,CASSPTTSTYEQYF
.,TRBJ2-2,TRBV6-2/TRBV6-3,.,TGTGCCAGCAGTTACAAAACCGGGACCGGGGAGCTGTTTTTT,CASSYKTGTGELFF
.,TRBJ2-7,TRBV29-1,.,TGCAGCGTTTCGACAGGACCTACCTACGAGCAGTACTTC,CSVSTGPTYEQYF
.,TRBJ2-7,TRBV5-4,TRBD1,TGTGCCAGCAGCTTGTCATCCAGGGGGCACGAGCAGTACTTC,CASSLSSRGHEQYF
.,TRBJ2-5,TRBV9,.,TGTGCCAGCAGCGTAGGGGCGGGCCAAGAGACCCAGTACTTC,CASSVGAGQETQYF
.,TRBJ1-3,TRBV18,.,TGTGCCAGCTCGCCGAGACAGAACGGAAACACCATATATTTT,CASSPRQNGNTIYF
.,TRBJ1-6,TRBV5-4,TRBD1,TGTGCCAGCACCATAAAACAGGGGCTGAATTCACCCCTCCACTTT,CASTIKQGLNSPLHF
.,TRBJ1-4,TRBV3-1/TRBV3-2,.,TGTGCCAGCAATCCGGGATATTCTAATGAAAAACTGTTTTTT,CASNPGYSNEKLFF
.,TRBJ1-4,TRBV6-6,TRBD1,TGTGCCAGCAGTCCCGGACAGGGGAGTGAAAAACTGTTTTTT,CASSPGQGSEKLFF
.,TRBJ2-5,TRBV18,TRBD1,TGTGCCAGCTCGAGACAGGGATCAAACGTGGGGGAGACCCAGTACTTC,CASSRQGSNVGETQYF
.,TRBJ2-6,TRBV5-4,TRBD1,TGTGCCAGCGAGTACCTCGGACAGGGGGGTGCCAACGTCCTGACTTTC,CASEYLGQGGANVLTF
.,TRBJ2-5,TRBV5-1,TRBD1,TGCGCCAGCAGTTCCGGGACAGGCAACCAAGAGACCCAGTACTTC,CASSSGTGNQETQYF